A selection of T cell receptor beta chains follows, all from one sample in a study of long-term antiretroviral therapy in people with HIV. Produced via immunoSEQ multiplex PCR; TCRdb's table is partial and in-frame only. The table records tens of thousands of clones, around 84% of them present only once. Sample: unsorted PBMCs, taken 1.9 years after starting antiretroviral therapy. Every receptor here comes from a woman aged 50 to 60 with HIV. CDR3s include the opening cysteine and the closing phenylalanine or tryptophan. A D gene is named only where the DNA matches it firmly. Some rows mark clone size as missing; the rest say once, few, many or name a class of expanded clone.

>TRBJ2-2|NA|NA|TRBV7-2
TGTGCCAGCAGCCGTAACAACGCCGGGGAGCTGTTTTTT
CASSRNNAGELFF
>TRBJ1-1|NA|NA|TRBV28
TGTGCCAGCAGTAACATCAGGGGCGCTTTCTTT
CASSNIRGAFF
>TRBJ2-3|NA|TRBD2|TRBV9
TGTGCCAGCAGCGTAGACATCCGGGGGGGGGTAGATACGCAGTATTTT
CASSVDIRGGVDTQYF
>TRBJ1-2|NA|TRBD1|TRBV7-2
TGTGCCAGCAGCTTACAAACAGGGGTTCATGGCTACACCTTC
CASSLQTGVHGYTF
>TRBJ1-5|NA|NA|TRBV7-2
TGTGCCAGCAAAAGAGAGGCTCCGAGCAATCAGCCCCAGCATTTT
CASKREAPSNQPQHF
>TRBJ2-7|NA|TRBD1|TRBV18
TGTGCCAGCTCACCGGGACAGGGTAGCTACGAGCAGTACTTC
CASSPGQGSYEQYF
>TRBJ1-5|NA|NA|TRBV19
TGTGCCAGTAGTTCCCCACTTGGCCGGGGCCGATCCCATCAGCCCCAGCATTTT
CASSSPLGRGRSHQPQHF
>TRBJ2-1|few|NA|TRBV7-3
TGTGCCAGCAGCTGGGGGATGTCAAATGAGCAGTTCTTC
CASSWGMSNEQFF
>TRBJ2-7|few|NA|TRBV19
TGTGCCAGTAGTTCTATAGTACCCTACGAGCAGTACTTC
CASSSIVPYEQYF
>TRBJ2-5|NA|NA|TRBV19
TGTGCCAGTAGTAAATCAGAGACCCAGTACTTC
CASSKSETQYF
>TRBJ2-7|NA|TRBD2|TRBV29-1
TGCAGCTTCATACTAGCGGGTACCGACGAGCAGTACTTC
CSFILAGTDEQYF
>TRBJ1-2|NA|NA|TRBV6-6
TGTGCCAGCAGTTTCCAGGGGAGCTATGGCTACACCTTC
CASSFQGSYGYTF
>TRBJ1-5|NA|TRBD1|TRBV5-1
TGCGCCAGCAGCTTGACGGCAGGGGGGAATCAGCCCCAGCATTTT
CASSLTAGGNQPQHF
>TRBJ1-6|NA|TRBD1|TRBV4-2
TGTGCCAGCAGCCAAGATAGTACTGTAGGGGGCTGGGGTAATTCACCCCTCCACTTT
CASSQDSTVGGWGNSPLHF
>TRBJ1-4|NA|NA|TRBV7-9
TGTGCCAGCAGCTTAGCGGGGAATGGTAATGAAAAACTGTTTTTT
CASSLAGNGNEKLFF
>TRBJ2-7|NA|TRBD1|TRBV6-6
TGTGCCAGCAGTCCTCGGGACAGGGATTCCTACGAGCAGTACTTC
CASSPRDRDSYEQYF
>TRBJ2-2|NA|NA|TRBV7-2
TGTGCCAGCAGCGCTTCGGGGTCCGCGAACACCGGGGAGCTGTTTTTT
CASSASGSANTGELFF
>TRBJ1-2|NA|NA|TRBV5-6
TGTGCCAGCAGTCGGGGAATTCCGTATGGCTACACCTTC
CASSRGIPYGYTF
>TRBJ2-5|NA|NA|TRBV4-3
TGCGCCAGCAGCCAAGAGCACGCGGGCGGATACCAAGAGACCCAGTACTTC
CASSQEHAGGYQETQYF
>TRBJ1-3|NA|NA|TRBV6-5
TGTGCCAGCAGTTCCACCGCCGGTAGGGCGGGAAACACCATATATTTT
CASSSTAGRAGNTIYF
>TRBJ1-1|NA|TRBD1|TRBV19
TGTGCCAGTAGCAACCCCGGGACAGTAAGGAGGGGGCTAAGCCCTGAAGCTTTCTTT
CASSNPGTVRRGLSPEAFF
>TRBJ2-3|NA|NA|TRBV30
TGTGCCTGGAGTGCGACTAGAACCACAGATACGCAGTATTTT
CAWSATRTTDTQYF
>TRBJ2-7|NA|NA|TRBV5-4
TGTGCCAGCAGCTTGGGCTACGAGCAGTACTTC
CASSLGYEQYF
>TRBJ2-3|NA|TRBD2|TRBV4-2
TGTGCCAGCAGCCAAGTGCACAGGACTAGCGGGTACACAGATACGCAGTATTTT
CASSQVHRTSGYTDTQYF
>TRBJ2-1|NA|NA|TRBV9
TGTGCCAGCAGCCCAACTAGCTCCGGGAATGAGCAGTTCTTC
CASSPTSSGNEQFF
>TRBJ1-4|NA|TRBD1|TRBV28
TGTGCCAGCAGTTTAGGCGGGACAGGGAGCGAAAAACTGTTTTTT
CASSLGGTGSEKLFF
>TRBJ2-6|NA|TRBD1|TRBV4-1
TGCGCCAGCAGCCAAGTTGGGACAGCTTCCCCCTCTGGGGCCAACGTCCTGACTTTC
CASSQVGTASPSGANVLTF
>TRBJ1-1|NA|TRBD1|TRBV5-1
TGCGCCAGCAGTCGGGACAGGATGAACACTGAAGCTTTCTTT
CASSRDRMNTEAFF
>TRBJ1-5|NA|TRBD1|TRBV10-3
TGTGCCATCAGTGAACAGGGGACGGATCAGCCCCAGCATTTT
CAISEQGTDQPQHF
>TRBJ2-7|few|NA|TRBV2
TGTGCCAGCAGTGAAGCATCGGGCGAGCTCTCCTACGAGCAGTACTTC
CASSEASGELSYEQYF
>TRBJ1-2|NA|TRBD1|TRBV5-1
TGCGCCAGCCGCGACCGGGGGCAGGGGGTTATTGGCTACACCTTC
CASRDRGQGVIGYTF
>TRBJ2-5|NA|TRBD1|TRBV6-5
TGTGCCAGCACTTCGGGACAGCGCATTAAGACCCAGTACTTC
CASTSGQRIKTQYF
>TRBJ1-4|NA|NA|TRBV18
TGTGCCAGCTCAACGAGGGGGGAAAAACTGTTTTTT
CASSTRGEKLFF
>TRBJ1-2|NA|NA|TRBV19
TGTGCCAGTAGTATAAGAGAGGTACAGGATAACTATGGCTACACCTTC
CASSIREVQDNYGYTF
>TRBJ2-3|NA|TRBD2|TRBV14
TGTGCCAGCAGCCAAGGATTCGGGACTAGCGTTCCAGATACGCAGTATTTT
CASSQGFGTSVPDTQYF
>TRBJ1-4|NA|NA|TRBV5-6
TGTGCCAGCAGCTTTACAGGGAATAATGAAAAACTGTTTTTT
CASSFTGNNEKLFF
>TRBJ1-5|NA|TRBD1|TRBV18
TGTGCCAGCTCACGCACAGGGGCCCTAAATCAGCCCCAGCATTTT
CASSRTGALNQPQHF
>TRBJ1-4|NA|NA|TRBV15
TGTGCCACCAGCAGAGATGCCAATGAAAAACTGTTTTTT
CATSRDANEKLFF
>TRBJ1-2|few|NA|TRBV4-3
TGCGCCAGCAGCCAAGATCCTGGGCAGGGGACGAACACCTTC
CASSQDPGQGTNTF
>TRBJ2-7|few|NA|TRBV5-6
TGTGCCAGCAGCTTGGGGGCGGGCGAGCAGTACTTC
CASSLGAGEQYF
>TRBJ2-2|NA|NA|TRBV4-1
TGCGCCAGCAGCCAAGAGAACGGTGGCGGGGAGCTGTTTTTT
CASSQENGGGELFF
>TRBJ2-3|NA|NA|TRBV7-8
TGTGCCAGCCTGGGTAGGGATACGCAGTATTTT
CASLGRDTQYF
>TRBJ2-3|NA|TRBD2|TRBV11-2
TGTGCCAGCAGCGTAGCGGGGGAGACAGATACGCAGTATTTT
CASSVAGETDTQYF
>TRBJ2-7|NA|NA|TRBV11-2
TGTGCCAGCAGCTTAGTAAGAGCGGTAACCTACGAGCAGTACTTC
CASSLVRAVTYEQYF
>TRBJ1-2|NA|NA|TRBV6-5
TGTGCCAGCAGTTACCGGCGGGCGGGGGCGGATGGCTACACCTTC
CASSYRRAGADGYTF
>TRBJ1-3|NA|NA|TRBV5-1
TGCGCCAGCAGCTTGGGTCTGGGGGCTGGAAACACCATATATTTT
CASSLGLGAGNTIYF
>TRBJ2-2|NA|TRBD2|TRBV7-2
TGTGCCAGCAGCCGATCTGTTGGGCGGGGGGTTAACGGGGAGCTGTTTTTT
CASSRSVGRGVNGELFF
>TRBJ2-7|NA|NA|TRBV7-6
TGTGCCAGCAGCTTAGGACGGTCCTACGAGCAGTACTTC
CASSLGRSYEQYF
>TRBJ2-7|NA|NA|TRBV2
TGTGCCAGCAGTGCCTCCCTCCCCTACGAGCAGTACTTC
CASSASLPYEQYF
>TRBJ1-6|few|TRBD1|TRBV27
TGTGCCAGCAGTTTCCGGGACAGTTATAATTCACCCCTCCACTTT
CASSFRDSYNSPLHF
>TRBJ1-5|NA|NA|TRBV7-8
TGTGCCAGCAGCCTGGAGGGAGTAGGACAGCCCCAGCATTTT
CASSLEGVGQPQHF
>TRBJ1-3|once|NA|TRBV30
TGTGCCTGGGCCGACGGAAACTCTGGAAACACCATATATTTT
CAWADGNSGNTIYF
>TRBJ2-1|once|TRBD2|TRBV2
TGTGCCAGCATACTAGCGGGAGGATACAATGAGCAGTTCTTC
CASILAGGYNEQFF